This T cell receptor (beta chain) was sequenced during a study of blood T cell repertoires in COVID-19. About the study: Both acute and convalescent COVID-19 samples were obtained from the United States, Italy and Spain. The cDNA or gDNA used as material had been derived from T cells, B-cell-depleted T cells, or PBMCs.

This table comes from immunoSEQ multiplex PCR, and its TCRdb copy is limited to in-frame clones, with some not included. This sample has about 60,000 clones, with almost 90% found just once. V shed 4 bases, J shed 6 bases, and the junction held 3 bases outside the gene matches. Germline CDR1 is KGHDR and CDR2 is SFDVKD. The CDR3 is 14 residues long. This clonotype originated in a man aged 60 to 69 with acute or convalescent COVID-19. The sequenced sample consisted of peripheral blood. The chain combines TRBV24-1 with TRBJ2-1, with 9 bases fitting TRBD2. CDR3 sequence reads: CATSDWTSVNEQFF. CDR3 DNA: TGTGCCACCAGTGACTGGACTAGCGTCAATGAGCAGTTCTTC.